This TCR beta chain was recovered during a study of blood T cell repertoires in COVID-19. About the research overall: Donors in the United States, Italy and Spain gave samples during acute or convalescent COVID-19.

The CDR3 extends over 15 amino acids. V lost 4 bases and J 0 bases, leaving 10 bases between the germline ends. Germline V CDR1 and CDR2: MNHNY, SVGAGI (reference sequence). This clone was seen a handful of times. The data were produced by immunoSEQ multiplex PCR, yet TCRdb's version contains in-frame clones alone and is incomplete. The sample has fewer than 250,000 clones; more than 70% are singletons. V usage is TRBV6-6 and J usage is TRBJ1-5; D remains unclear. Sequencing used peripheral blood. This clonotype originated in a woman aged 50 to 60 with acute or convalescent COVID-19. Here the CDR3 reads CASSSSRGSNQPQHF. The CDR3 nucleotides read TGTGCCAGCAGTTCCAGTCGGGGTAGCAATCAGCCCCAGCATTTT.